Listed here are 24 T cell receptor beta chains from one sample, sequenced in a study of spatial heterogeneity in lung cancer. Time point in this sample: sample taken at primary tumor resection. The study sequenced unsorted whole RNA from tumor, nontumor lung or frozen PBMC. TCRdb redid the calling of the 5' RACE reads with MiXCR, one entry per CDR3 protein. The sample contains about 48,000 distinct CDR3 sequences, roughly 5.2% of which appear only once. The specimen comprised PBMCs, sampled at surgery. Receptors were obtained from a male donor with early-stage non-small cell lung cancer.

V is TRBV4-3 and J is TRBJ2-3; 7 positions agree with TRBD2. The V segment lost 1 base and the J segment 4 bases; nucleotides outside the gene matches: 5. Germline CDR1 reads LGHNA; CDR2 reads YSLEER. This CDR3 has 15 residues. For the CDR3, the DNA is TGCGCCAGCAGCCAAGTTGATCGGGGGGCAGATACGCAGTATTTT. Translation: CASSQVDRGADTQYF.

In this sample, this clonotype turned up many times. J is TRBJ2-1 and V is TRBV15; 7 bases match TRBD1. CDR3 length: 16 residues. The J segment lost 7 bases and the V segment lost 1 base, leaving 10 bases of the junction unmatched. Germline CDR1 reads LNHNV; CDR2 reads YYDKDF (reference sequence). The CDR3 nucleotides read TGTGCCACCAGCAGAGTCCCGGGGACAGCTCCGAATGAGCAGTTCTTC. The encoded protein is CATSRVPGTAPNEQFF.

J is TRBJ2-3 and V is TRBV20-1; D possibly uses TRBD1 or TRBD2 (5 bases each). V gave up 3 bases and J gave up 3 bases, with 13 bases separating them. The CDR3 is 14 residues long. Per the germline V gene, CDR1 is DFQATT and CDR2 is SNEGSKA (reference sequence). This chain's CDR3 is CSASGDGETDTQYF. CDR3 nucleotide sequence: TGCAGTGCTAGCGGGGACGGGGAGACAGATACGCAGTATTTT.

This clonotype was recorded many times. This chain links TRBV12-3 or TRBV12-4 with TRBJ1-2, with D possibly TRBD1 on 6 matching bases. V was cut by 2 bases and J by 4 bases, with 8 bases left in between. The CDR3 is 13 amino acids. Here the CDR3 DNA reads TGTGCCAGCAGTTTAAACAGGGCCTATGGCTACACCTTC. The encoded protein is CASSLNRAYGYTF.

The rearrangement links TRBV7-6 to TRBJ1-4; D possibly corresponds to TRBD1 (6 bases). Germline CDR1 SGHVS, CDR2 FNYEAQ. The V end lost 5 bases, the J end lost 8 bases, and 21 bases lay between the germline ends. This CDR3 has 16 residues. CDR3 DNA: TGTGCCAGCAGCCGTGGGACACCAAACCTAGGGGAAAAACTGTTTTTT. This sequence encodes CASSRGTPNLGEKLFF.

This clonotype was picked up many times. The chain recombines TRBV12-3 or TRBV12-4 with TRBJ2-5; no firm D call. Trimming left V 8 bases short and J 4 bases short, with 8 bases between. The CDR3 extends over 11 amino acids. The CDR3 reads CASGRSETQYF. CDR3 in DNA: TGTGCCAGCGGGCGCTCAGAGACCCAGTACTTC.

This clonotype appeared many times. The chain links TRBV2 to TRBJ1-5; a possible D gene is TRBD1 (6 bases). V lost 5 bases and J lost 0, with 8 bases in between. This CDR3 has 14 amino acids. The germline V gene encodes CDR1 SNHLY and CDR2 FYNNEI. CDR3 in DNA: TGTGCCAGCAGTCAGGGGTTTAGCAATCAGCCCCAGCATTTT. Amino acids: CASSQGFSNQPQHF.

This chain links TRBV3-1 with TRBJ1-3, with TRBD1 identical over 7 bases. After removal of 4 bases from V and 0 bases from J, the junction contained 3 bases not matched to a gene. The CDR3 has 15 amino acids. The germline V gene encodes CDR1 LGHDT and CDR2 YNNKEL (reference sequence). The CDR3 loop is CASSLGQASGNTIYF. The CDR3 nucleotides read TGTGCCAGCAGCCTAGGACAGGCCTCTGGAAACACCATATATTTT.

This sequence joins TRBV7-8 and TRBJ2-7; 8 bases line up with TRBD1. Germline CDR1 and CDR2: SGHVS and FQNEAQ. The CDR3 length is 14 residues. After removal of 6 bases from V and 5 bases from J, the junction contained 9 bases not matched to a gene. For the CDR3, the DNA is TGTGCCAGCAGGCTACGTGGACAGGGAGACGAGCAGTACTTC. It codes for CASRLRGQGDEQYF.

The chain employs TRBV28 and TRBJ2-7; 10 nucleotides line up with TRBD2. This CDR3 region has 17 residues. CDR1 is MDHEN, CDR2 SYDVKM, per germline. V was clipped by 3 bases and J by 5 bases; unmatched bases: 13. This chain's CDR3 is CASSFPLTEREGNEQYF. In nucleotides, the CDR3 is TGTGCCAGCAGTTTTCCCCTTACCGAGCGGGAGGGCAACGAGCAGTACTTC.

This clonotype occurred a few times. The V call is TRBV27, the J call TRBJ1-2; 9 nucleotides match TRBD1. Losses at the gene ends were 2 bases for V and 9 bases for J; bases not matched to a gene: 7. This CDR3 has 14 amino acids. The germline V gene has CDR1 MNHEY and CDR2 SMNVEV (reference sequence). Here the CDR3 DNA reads TGTGCCAGCAGTTTAGGGGGACAGGGCTCCAGCTACACCTTC. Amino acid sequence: CASSLGGQGSSYTF.

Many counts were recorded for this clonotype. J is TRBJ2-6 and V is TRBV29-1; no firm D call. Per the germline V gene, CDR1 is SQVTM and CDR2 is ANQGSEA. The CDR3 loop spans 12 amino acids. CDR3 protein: CATSIGANVLTF. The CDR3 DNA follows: TGCGCTACCTCAATAGGGGCCAACGTCCTGACTTTC.

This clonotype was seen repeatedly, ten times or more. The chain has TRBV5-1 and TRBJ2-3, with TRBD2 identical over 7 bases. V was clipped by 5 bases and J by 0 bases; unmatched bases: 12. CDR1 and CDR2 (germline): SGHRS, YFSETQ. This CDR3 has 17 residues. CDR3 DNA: TGCGCCAGCAGTCTGGCAGCGGGAAGTGGTAGCACAGATACGCAGTATTTT. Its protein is CASSLAAGSGSTDTQYF.

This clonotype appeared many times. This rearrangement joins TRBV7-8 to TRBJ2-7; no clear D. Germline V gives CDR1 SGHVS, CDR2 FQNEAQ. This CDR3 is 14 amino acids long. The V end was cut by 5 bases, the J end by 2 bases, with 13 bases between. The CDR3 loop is CASSPEVATYEQYF. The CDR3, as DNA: TGTGCCAGCAGCCCGGAAGTGGCAACCTACGAGCAGTACTTC.

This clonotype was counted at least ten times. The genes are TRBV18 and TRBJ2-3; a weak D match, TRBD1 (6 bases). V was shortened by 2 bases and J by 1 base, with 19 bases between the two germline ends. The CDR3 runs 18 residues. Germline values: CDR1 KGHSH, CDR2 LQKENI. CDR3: CASSPNSGARLGTDTQYF. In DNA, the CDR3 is TGTGCCAGCTCACCAAATTCAGGGGCGCGGCTTGGCACAGATACGCAGTATTTT.

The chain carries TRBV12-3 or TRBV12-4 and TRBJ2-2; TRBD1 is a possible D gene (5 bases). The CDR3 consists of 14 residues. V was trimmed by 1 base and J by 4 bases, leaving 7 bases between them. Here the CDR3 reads CASSLVQGTGELFF. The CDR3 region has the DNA TGTGCCAGCAGTTTAGTTCAGGGCACCGGGGAGCTGTTTTTT.

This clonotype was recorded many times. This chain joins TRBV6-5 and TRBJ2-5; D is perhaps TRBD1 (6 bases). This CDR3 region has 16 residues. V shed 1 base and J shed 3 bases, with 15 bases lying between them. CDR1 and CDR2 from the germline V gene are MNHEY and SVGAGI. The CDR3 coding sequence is TGTGCCAGCAGTTACTTAACAGGGCTCCGGAAAGAGACCCAGTACTTC. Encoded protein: CASSYLTGLRKETQYF.

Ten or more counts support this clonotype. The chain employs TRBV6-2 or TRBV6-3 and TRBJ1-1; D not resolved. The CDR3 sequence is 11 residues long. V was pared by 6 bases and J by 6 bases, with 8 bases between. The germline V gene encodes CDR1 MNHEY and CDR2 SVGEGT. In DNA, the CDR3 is TGTGCCAGCAGCGGTTGGGCTGAAGCTTTCTTT. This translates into CASSGWAEAFF.

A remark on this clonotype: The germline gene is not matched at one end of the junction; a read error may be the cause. The CDR3 nucleotides read TGCGCCAGCAGCCCCACGCCCCGGACAGGGGGCTTCGATGAGCGGTTCTTC. Protein sequence: CASSPTPRTGGFDERFF. The gene calls are TRBV5-1 and TRBJ2-1, with TRBD1 identical over 11 bases. The CDR3 loop spans 17 amino acids. Germline loops: CDR1 SGHRS, CDR2 YFSETQ. The full variable domain, with the rest looked up from reference TRBV5-1 and TRBJ2-1, is KAGVTQTPRYLIKTRGQQVTLSCSPISGHRSVSWYQQTPGQGLQFLFEYFSETQRNKGNFPGRFSGRQFSNSRSEMNVSTLELGDSALYLCASSPTPRTGGFDERFFGPGTRLTVL.

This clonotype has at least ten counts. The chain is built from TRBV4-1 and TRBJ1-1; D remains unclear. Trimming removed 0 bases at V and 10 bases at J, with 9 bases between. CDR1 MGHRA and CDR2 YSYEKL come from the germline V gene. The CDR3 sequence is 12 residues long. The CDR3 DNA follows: TGCGCCAGCAGCCAAGAACTGGTAGGAGCTTTCTTT. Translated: CASSQELVGAFF.

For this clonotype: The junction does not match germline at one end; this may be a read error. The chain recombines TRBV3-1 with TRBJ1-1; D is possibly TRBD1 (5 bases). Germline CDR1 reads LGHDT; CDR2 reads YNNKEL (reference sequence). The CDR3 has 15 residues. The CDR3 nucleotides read TGTGTCAGCAAGCCAAGTGGGCGGGGGATGCCTGAAGCTTTCTTT. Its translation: CVSKPSGRGMPEAFF.

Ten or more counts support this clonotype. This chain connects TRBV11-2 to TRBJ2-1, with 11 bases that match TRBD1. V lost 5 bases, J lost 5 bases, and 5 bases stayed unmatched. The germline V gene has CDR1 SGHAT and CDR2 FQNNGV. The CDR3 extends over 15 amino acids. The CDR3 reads CASSRRDRGNNEQFF. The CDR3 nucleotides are TGTGCCAGCAGCCGCCGGGACAGGGGGAACAATGAGCAGTTCTTC.

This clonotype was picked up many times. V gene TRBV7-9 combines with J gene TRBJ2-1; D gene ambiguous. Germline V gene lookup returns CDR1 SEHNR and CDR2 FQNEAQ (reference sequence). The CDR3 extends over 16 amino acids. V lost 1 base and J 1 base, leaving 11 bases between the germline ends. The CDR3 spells CASSLEGGKSYNEQFF. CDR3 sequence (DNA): TGTGCCAGCAGCTTAGAAGGTGGGAAGTCCTACAATGAGCAGTTCTTC.

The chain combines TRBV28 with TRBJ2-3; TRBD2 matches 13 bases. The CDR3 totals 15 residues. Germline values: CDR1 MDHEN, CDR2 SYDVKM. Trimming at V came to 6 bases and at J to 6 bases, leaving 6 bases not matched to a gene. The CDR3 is CASRYGTSGADTQYF. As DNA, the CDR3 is TGTGCCAGCAGATACGGGACTAGCGGGGCGGATACGCAGTATTTT.